The present T cell receptor (beta chain) was sequenced within a study of OX40 agonist ivuxolimab in advanced cancers. For this clone: Its antigen is as yet unknown.

The timepoints at which blood was sampled were baseline, cycle 4 day 1, and cycle 7 day 1. The germline gives CDR1 MRHNA, CDR2 SNTAGT. Trimming removed 5 bases from V and 7 bases from J, with 12 bases in between. The CDR3 sequence is 13 residues long. Sequenced by immunoSEQ multiplex PCR; TCRdb stores in-frame clones only, minus some. The top ten hold approximately 3% of the sample, which has 75,000 to 90,000 clones, 92% seen once. Overall study findings and caveats: Some of the lowest clonal expansion was seen in partial responders at 0.1-3.0 mg/kg. Nonresponders included some who also had low normalized T-cell clonal expansion.

The sample was CD4+ or CD8+ T cells sorted from blood, taken in a trial of the OX40 agonist ivuxolimab. This receptor was taken from an adult with an advanced solid tumor such as melanoma, head and neck, liver or kidney cancer. The gene calls are TRBV6-4 and TRBJ2-4; D unresolved. The CDR3 here is CASSQEPRNIQYF. CDR3 nucleotide sequence: TGTGCCAGCAGTCAGGAGCCCAGGAACATTCAGTACTTC.